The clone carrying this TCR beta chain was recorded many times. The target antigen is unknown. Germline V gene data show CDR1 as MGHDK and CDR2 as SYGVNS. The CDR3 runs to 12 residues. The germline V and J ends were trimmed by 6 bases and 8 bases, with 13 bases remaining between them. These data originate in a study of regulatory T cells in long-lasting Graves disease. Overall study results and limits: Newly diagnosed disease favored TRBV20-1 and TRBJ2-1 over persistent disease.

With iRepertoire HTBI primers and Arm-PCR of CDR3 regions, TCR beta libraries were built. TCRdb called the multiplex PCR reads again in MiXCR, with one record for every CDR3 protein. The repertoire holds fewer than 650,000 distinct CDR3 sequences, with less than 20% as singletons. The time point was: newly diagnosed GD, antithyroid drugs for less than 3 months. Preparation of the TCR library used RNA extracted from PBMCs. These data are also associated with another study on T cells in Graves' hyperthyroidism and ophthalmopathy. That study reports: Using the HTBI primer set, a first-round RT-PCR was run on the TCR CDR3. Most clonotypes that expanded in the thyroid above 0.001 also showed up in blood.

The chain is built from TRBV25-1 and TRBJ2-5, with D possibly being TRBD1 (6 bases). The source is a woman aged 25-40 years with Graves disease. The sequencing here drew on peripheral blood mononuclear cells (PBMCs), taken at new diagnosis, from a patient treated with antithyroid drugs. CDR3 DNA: TGTGCCAGCAGGTGGGGGCTAAGAACCCAGTACTTC. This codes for CASRWGLRTQYF.